This T cell receptor (beta chain) was sequenced during a study of CD8 T cells in Susac syndrome. The overall study: At blood draw, Susac syndrome patients were therapy-naive, on corticosteroids, or on intravenous immunoglobulin alone.

RNA totalling about 0.45 to 1 ug underwent reverse transcription with random hexamers. The method of amplification for TCR beta CDR3 was immunoSEQ multiplex PCR, covering 54 Vbeta and 13 Jbeta. TCRdb redid the calling of the immunoSEQ multiplex PCR reads with MiXCR, one entry per CDR3 protein. The table includes tens of thousands of distinct CDR3 sequences, roughly 94% detected once. Germline V lookup: CDR1 MNHEY, CDR2 SMNVEV (reference sequence). Unmatched junction bases numbered 15, after V lost 5 bases and J lost 7 bases. This CDR3 has 16 residues. Blood CD8+ and CD4+ T cells underwent high-throughput TCR beta sequencing.

The V call is TRBV27, the J call TRBJ1-2; TRBD1 matches 8 bases. Sequencing was done on a sample of CD4+ T cells from PBMCs. The TCR originated in a human donor with Susac syndrome. The CDR3 DNA is TGTGCCAGCAGTCCCTTTGAGGACAGGGAGGAGAGTGGCTACACCTTC. It translates to CASSPFEDREESGYTF.